This is a list of T cell receptor beta chains from one sample in a study of cytomegalovirus exposure and HLA in healthy donors. TCRdb's table, derived via immunoSEQ multiplex PCR, lists solely in-frame clones and lacks some. Here the sample spans roughly 160,000 clones, over 75% being singletons. The sequencing sample was made of PBMCs. The receptors derive from a man between 50 and 59 years old in good health and CMV-seropositive. Each CDR3 is given with its conserved first and last residue. D genes are given only for firm matches. Clone size is not always given. Where it is, it says once, few, many or a class for expanded clones.

cdr3_nt: TGTGCCAGTAGTATAACTCGGGGGTCCTACACCGGGGAGCTGTTTTTT
cdr3_aa: CASSITRGSYTGELFF
clone_size: .
cdr3_length: 16
j_call: TRBJ2-2
v_call: TRBV19
d_call: .

cdr3_nt: TGCGCCAGCAGCTTGGGACGGGGTGAAAAACTGTTTTTT
cdr3_aa: CASSLGRGEKLFF
clone_size: few
cdr3_length: 13
j_call: TRBJ1-4
v_call: TRBV5-1
d_call: .

cdr3_nt: TGTGCCAGCAGCTTGATGGGAGGGGCTAACTATGGCTACACCTTC
cdr3_aa: CASSLMGGANYGYTF
clone_size: .
cdr3_length: 15
j_call: TRBJ1-2
v_call: TRBV5-4
d_call: .

cdr3_nt: TGTTCCAGCAGCTTAGTGGAGGGGAGTCCCGGCGGCTACACCTTC
cdr3_aa: CSSSLVEGSPGGYTF
clone_size: .
cdr3_length: 15
j_call: TRBJ1-2
v_call: TRBV7-9
d_call: .

cdr3_nt: TGTGCCAGCAGTTGGGTCGGGGGAGTAAACAATGAGCAGTTCTTC
cdr3_aa: CASSWVGGVNNEQFF
clone_size: .
cdr3_length: 15
j_call: TRBJ2-1
v_call: TRBV6-5
d_call: .

cdr3_nt: TGTGCCAGCAGCCGCAGGCCTGGGGGGGTGAACACTGAAGCTTTCTTT
cdr3_aa: CASSRRPGGVNTEAFF
clone_size: .
cdr3_length: 16
j_call: TRBJ1-1
v_call: TRBV14
d_call: .

cdr3_nt: TGTGCCAGTAGTGCTCGACAGGGGTCCTACGAGCAGTACTTC
cdr3_aa: CASSARQGSYEQYF
clone_size: .
cdr3_length: 14
j_call: TRBJ2-7
v_call: TRBV19
d_call: TRBD1

cdr3_nt: TGTGCCAGCAGAGTAACAGGGGGGTCGAACACTGAAGCTTTCTTT
cdr3_aa: CASRVTGGSNTEAFF
clone_size: .
cdr3_length: 15
j_call: TRBJ1-1
v_call: TRBV11-1
d_call: TRBD1

cdr3_nt: TGTGCCAGCAGCGCCGGGGACAGGGGATATGGCTACACCTTC
cdr3_aa: CASSAGDRGYGYTF
clone_size: .
cdr3_length: 14
j_call: TRBJ1-2
v_call: TRBV5-6
d_call: TRBD1

cdr3_nt: TGTGCCAGCAGCTGGATAGCGGGGCGCACAGATACGCAGTATTTT
cdr3_aa: CASSWIAGRTDTQYF
clone_size: .
cdr3_length: 15
j_call: TRBJ2-3
v_call: TRBV7-3
d_call: TRBD2

cdr3_nt: TGTGCCAGCAGCGGGTCCCTCTTC
cdr3_aa: CASSGSLF
clone_size: .
cdr3_length: 8
j_call: TRBJ2-1
v_call: TRBV2
d_call: .

cdr3_nt: TGTGCCAGCAGTGTCACTAGCGGGGGGCTCAGCTCCTACAATGAGCAGTTCTTC
cdr3_aa: CASSVTSGGLSSYNEQFF
clone_size: .
cdr3_length: 18
j_call: TRBJ2-1
v_call: TRBV2
d_call: TRBD2

cdr3_nt: TGTGCCAGCAGCAGTAGTCAGGTTTATGGCTACACCTTC
cdr3_aa: CASSSSQVYGYTF
clone_size: .
cdr3_length: 13
j_call: TRBJ1-2
v_call: TRBV7-9
d_call: .

cdr3_nt: TGTGCCAGCAGCCCCTCCCTGTCGGGGGGGCCCCCAGATACGCAGTATTTT
cdr3_aa: CASSPSLSGGPPDTQYF
clone_size: once
cdr3_length: 17
j_call: TRBJ2-3
v_call: TRBV7-8
d_call: TRBD2

cdr3_nt: TGCGCCAGCAGCGCGGGACAGGGGGCCGCGGGCTCTGGAAACACCATATATTTT
cdr3_aa: CASSAGQGAAGSGNTIYF
clone_size: few
cdr3_length: 18
j_call: TRBJ1-3
v_call: TRBV5-1
d_call: TRBD1

cdr3_nt: TGCGCCAGCAGCTTCCCTACAGGGAGCACCCAGTACTTC
cdr3_aa: CASSFPTGSTQYF
clone_size: .
cdr3_length: 13
j_call: TRBJ2-5
v_call: TRBV5-1
d_call: .

cdr3_nt: TGTGCCAGCAGCCCCATCCTTTCTAGCGGGGGAGCTAGCACAGATACGCAGTATTTT
cdr3_aa: CASSPILSSGGASTDTQYF
clone_size: once
cdr3_length: 19
j_call: TRBJ2-3
v_call: TRBV5-5
d_call: TRBD2

cdr3_nt: TGCAGCGTTGGAGGTCTAACCTACGAGCAGTACTTC
cdr3_aa: CSVGGLTYEQYF
clone_size: .
cdr3_length: 12
j_call: TRBJ2-7
v_call: TRBV29-1
d_call: .

cdr3_nt: TGTGCCACCAGCGCCAGACAGGGGGACACCGGGGAGCTGTTTTTT
cdr3_aa: CATSARQGDTGELFF
clone_size: .
cdr3_length: 15
j_call: TRBJ2-2
v_call: TRBV15
d_call: TRBD1

cdr3_nt: TGTGCCAGCTCACCCTTCCAGGGAACCCCCAGCTATGGCTACACCTTC
cdr3_aa: CASSPFQGTPSYGYTF
clone_size: once
cdr3_length: 16
j_call: TRBJ1-2
v_call: TRBV18
d_call: .

cdr3_nt: TGCGCCAGCAGCTTGATAACTAGCTCAACCAGCACAGATACGCAGTATTTT
cdr3_aa: CASSLITSSTSTDTQYF
clone_size: .
cdr3_length: 17
j_call: TRBJ2-3
v_call: TRBV5-1
d_call: .

cdr3_nt: TGTGCCCCCGAAGGGGCCAACACCGGGGAGCTGTTTTTT
cdr3_aa: CAPEGANTGELFF
clone_size: .
cdr3_length: 13
j_call: TRBJ2-2
v_call: TRBV7-9
d_call: .

cdr3_nt: TGTGCCTGGACGGACTCTGGAAACACCATGTATTTT
cdr3_aa: CAWTDSGNTMYF
clone_size: .
cdr3_length: 12
j_call: TRBJ1-3
v_call: TRBV30
d_call: .

cdr3_nt: TGCGCCAGCAGCCAAGGTCACACGTACACTGAAGCTTTCTTT
cdr3_aa: CASSQGHTYTEAFF
clone_size: .
cdr3_length: 14
j_call: TRBJ1-1
v_call: TRBV4-1
d_call: .

cdr3_nt: TGTGCCAGCAGTTCGGGGGGCCACCGGAGGGAGCAGTTCTTC
cdr3_aa: CASSSGGHRREQFF
clone_size: .
cdr3_length: 14
j_call: TRBJ2-1
v_call: TRBV28
d_call: .

cdr3_nt: TGTGCCAGCAGCTTGAGACAGACGGGCTACAATGAGCAGTTCTTC
cdr3_aa: CASSLRQTGYNEQFF
clone_size: .
cdr3_length: 15
j_call: TRBJ2-1
v_call: TRBV5-5
d_call: .

cdr3_nt: TGTGCCAGCAGCTTGGATTCAGGGGTGAACACTGAAGCTTTCTTT
cdr3_aa: CASSLDSGVNTEAFF
clone_size: .
cdr3_length: 15
j_call: TRBJ1-1
v_call: TRBV5-4
d_call: .

cdr3_nt: TGTGCTAGTGGTTTGGCCAGGGGAAAGCTGTTTTTT
cdr3_aa: CASGLARGKLFF
clone_size: .
cdr3_length: 12
j_call: TRBJ2-2
v_call: TRBV12-5
d_call: .

cdr3_nt: TGTGCCAGCAGCTCTCGACAGCAATCCAATGAAAAACTGTTTTTT
cdr3_aa: CASSSRQQSNEKLFF
clone_size: .
cdr3_length: 15
j_call: TRBJ1-4
v_call: TRBV5-8
d_call: .

cdr3_nt: TGTGCCAGCAGTCCTACCGGGACAGGGGGCGCTGGGGCCAACGTCCTGACTTTC
cdr3_aa: CASSPTGTGGAGANVLTF
clone_size: once
cdr3_length: 18
j_call: TRBJ2-6
v_call: TRBV13
d_call: TRBD1

cdr3_nt: TGTGCCACCAGCAGAGACGGGGGAGCTAATGAAAAACTGTTTTTT
cdr3_aa: CATSRDGGANEKLFF
clone_size: .
cdr3_length: 15
j_call: TRBJ1-4
v_call: TRBV15
d_call: .

cdr3_nt: TGTGCCAGCAGCTCACGCCGGGACTACCTCACAGATACGCAGTATTTT
cdr3_aa: CASSSRRDYLTDTQYF
clone_size: .
cdr3_length: 16
j_call: TRBJ2-3
v_call: TRBV14
d_call: TRBD2

cdr3_nt: TGTGCCAGCAGCTTGAACAGACACACTGAAGCTTTCTTT
cdr3_aa: CASSLNRHTEAFF
clone_size: .
cdr3_length: 13
j_call: TRBJ1-1
v_call: TRBV11-2
d_call: .

cdr3_nt: TGTGCCAGCAGTGAACTAGTGACAGAGAGGGAGACCCAGTACTTC
cdr3_aa: CASSELVTERETQYF
clone_size: .
cdr3_length: 15
j_call: TRBJ2-5
v_call: TRBV6-1
d_call: .

cdr3_nt: TGTGCCAGCAGTCCCCGAATCTTTCGGGGGGTATCACCCCTCCACTTT
cdr3_aa: CASSPRIFRGVSPLHF
clone_size: .
cdr3_length: 16
j_call: TRBJ1-6
v_call: TRBV27
d_call: .

cdr3_nt: TGTGCCAGCAGCTTCGGAGGGTCGGGAGAGACCCAGTACTTC
cdr3_aa: CASSFGGSGETQYF
clone_size: once
cdr3_length: 14
j_call: TRBJ2-5
v_call: TRBV7-9
d_call: .

cdr3_nt: TGTGCCTGGAGCGCAGGGCGCGCCTACGAGCAGTACTTC
cdr3_aa: CAWSAGRAYEQYF
clone_size: .
cdr3_length: 13
j_call: TRBJ2-7
v_call: TRBV30
d_call: .

cdr3_nt: TGTGCCAGCAGACCCGGGAATAATTCACCCCTCCACTTT
cdr3_aa: CASRPGNNSPLHF
clone_size: .
cdr3_length: 13
j_call: TRBJ1-6
v_call: TRBV6-1
d_call: .

cdr3_nt: TGCAGCGTTGGAGACAGGGGCCGAGATACGCAGTATTTT
cdr3_aa: CSVGDRGRDTQYF
clone_size: once
cdr3_length: 13
j_call: TRBJ2-3
v_call: TRBV29-1
d_call: TRBD1

cdr3_nt: TGCAGCTCGACCGGACAGGGGTTCTACAATGAGCAGTTCTTC
cdr3_aa: CSSTGQGFYNEQFF
clone_size: .
cdr3_length: 14
j_call: TRBJ2-1
v_call: TRBV29-1
d_call: TRBD1

cdr3_nt: TGCGCCAGCAGCTTGGTAGGGACTTCGCAAGAGACCCAGTACTTC
cdr3_aa: CASSLVGTSQETQYF
clone_size: few
cdr3_length: 15
j_call: TRBJ2-5
v_call: TRBV5-1
d_call: .

cdr3_nt: TGTGCCAGCAGCCCTCAGGGGCGCGACGCTAGCGAGCAGTACTTC
cdr3_aa: CASSPQGRDASEQYF
clone_size: .
cdr3_length: 15
j_call: TRBJ2-7
v_call: TRBV7-6
d_call: .

cdr3_nt: TGTGCCAGCAGCTTGCAGGGTCTTAATGAGCAGTTCTTC
cdr3_aa: CASSLQGLNEQFF
clone_size: .
cdr3_length: 13
j_call: TRBJ2-1
v_call: TRBV5-6
d_call: .

cdr3_nt: TGTGCCAGCAGCTTACACAGGCTACTCCAAGAGACCCAGTACTTC
cdr3_aa: CASSLHRLLQETQYF
clone_size: .
cdr3_length: 15
j_call: TRBJ2-5
v_call: TRBV7-2
d_call: .

cdr3_nt: TGTGCCAGCAGTTTAGGACAGGGGGCGTTCTACGAGCAGTACTTC
cdr3_aa: CASSLGQGAFYEQYF
clone_size: .
cdr3_length: 15
j_call: TRBJ2-7
v_call: TRBV28
d_call: TRBD1

cdr3_nt: TGTGCCAGCAGTTTCGGGACAGGGACCGGGGAGCTGTTTTTT
cdr3_aa: CASSFGTGTGELFF
clone_size: .
cdr3_length: 14
j_call: TRBJ2-2
v_call: TRBV28
d_call: TRBD1

cdr3_nt: TGTGCCAGTAGTATCTCAATCGGGGGCGGGGGATCCACAGATACGCAGTATTTT
cdr3_aa: CASSISIGGGGSTDTQYF
clone_size: .
cdr3_length: 18
j_call: TRBJ2-3
v_call: TRBV19
d_call: .

cdr3_nt: TGCGCCAGCAGCTTGGCCGGACAGGAGTACAATGAGCAGTTCTTC
cdr3_aa: CASSLAGQEYNEQFF
clone_size: .
cdr3_length: 15
j_call: TRBJ2-1
v_call: TRBV5-1
d_call: TRBD1

cdr3_nt: TGTGCCGGCAGTTACGCACAGGGGTCAGATACGCAGTATTTT
cdr3_aa: CAGSYAQGSDTQYF
clone_size: .
cdr3_length: 14
j_call: TRBJ2-3
v_call: TRBV6-5
d_call: TRBD1

cdr3_nt: TGTGCCAGTAGTATAAGAGGGGACACCTTGAACACTGAAGCTTTCTTT
cdr3_aa: CASSIRGDTLNTEAFF
clone_size: .
cdr3_length: 16
j_call: TRBJ1-1
v_call: TRBV19
d_call: .

cdr3_nt: TGTGCCAGCAGAAAACCGGGACAGGGTAAAGCTAACTATGGCTACACCTTC
cdr3_aa: CASRKPGQGKANYGYTF
clone_size: few
cdr3_length: 17
j_call: TRBJ1-2
v_call: TRBV11-2
d_call: TRBD1

cdr3_nt: TGCGCCAGCAGCCCCGGACAGACCTTCCCTGGAAACACCATATATTTT
cdr3_aa: CASSPGQTFPGNTIYF
clone_size: .
cdr3_length: 16
j_call: TRBJ1-3
v_call: TRBV5-1
d_call: .

cdr3_nt: TGTGCCAGCAGTTACGGCTACATTCAGTACTTC
cdr3_aa: CASSYGYIQYF
clone_size: .
cdr3_length: 11
j_call: TRBJ2-4
v_call: TRBV6-5
d_call: .